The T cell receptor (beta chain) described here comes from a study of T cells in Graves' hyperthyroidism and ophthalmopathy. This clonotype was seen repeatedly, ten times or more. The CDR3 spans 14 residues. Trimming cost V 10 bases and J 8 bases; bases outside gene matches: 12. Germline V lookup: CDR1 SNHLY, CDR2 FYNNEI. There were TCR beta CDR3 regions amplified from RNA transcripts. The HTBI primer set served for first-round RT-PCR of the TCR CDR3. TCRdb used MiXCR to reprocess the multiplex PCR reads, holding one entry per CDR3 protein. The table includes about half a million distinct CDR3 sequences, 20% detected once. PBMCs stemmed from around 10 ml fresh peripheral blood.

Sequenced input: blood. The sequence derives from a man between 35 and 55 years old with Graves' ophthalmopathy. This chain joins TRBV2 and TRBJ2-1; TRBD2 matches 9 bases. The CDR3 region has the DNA TGTGCCACCGCCTGGCGGGGGGGTCCGGATGAGCAGTTCTTC. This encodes CATAWRGGPDEQFF.